This T cell receptor beta chain was retrieved from a study of PD-1 blockade in classical Hodgkin lymphoma. The germline V gene has CDR1 MNHEY and CDR2 SMNVEV (reference sequence). Trimming stripped 3 bases from V and 7 bases from J, with 18 bases between. The CDR3 extends over 15 amino acids. Brentuximab vedotin exposure varied among the patients, all of whom had relapsed after autologous stem cell transplantation. Whole-study results and caveats: CD4+ TCR diversity, unlike CD8+, rose significantly by C4D1. Sources of repertoire differences remain undefined, possibly disease activity or prior therapy. Initiation of nivolumab under 1 year after ASCT led to exclusion of patients.

Remarks on this clone: Its antigen is unidentified.

Clones were read by immunoSEQ multiplex PCR, and TCRdb kept only the in-frame ones, dropping some. The sample records roughly 15,000 clones, roughly 85% being singletons. The genes are TRBV27 and TRBJ2-5, with D perhaps TRBD1 (5 bases). The receptor comes from a human donor with classical Hodgkin lymphoma. Sequenced here: peripheral blood mononuclear cells (PBMCs), sampled at baseline. The CDR3 loop reads CASSLVPGIGATQYF. In DNA form, the CDR3 reads TGTGCCAGCAGTTTGGTACCAGGGATCGGCGCGACCCAGTACTTC.